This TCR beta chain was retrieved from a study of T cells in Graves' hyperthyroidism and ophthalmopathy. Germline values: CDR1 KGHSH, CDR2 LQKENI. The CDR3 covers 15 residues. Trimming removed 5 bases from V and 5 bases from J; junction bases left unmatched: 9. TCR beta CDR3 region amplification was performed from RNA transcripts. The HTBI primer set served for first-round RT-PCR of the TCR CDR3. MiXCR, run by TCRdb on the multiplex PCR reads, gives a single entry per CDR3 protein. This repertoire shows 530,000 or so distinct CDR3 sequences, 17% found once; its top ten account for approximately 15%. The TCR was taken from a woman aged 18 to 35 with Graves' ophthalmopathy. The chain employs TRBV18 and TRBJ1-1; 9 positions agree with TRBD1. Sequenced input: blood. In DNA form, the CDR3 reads TGTGCCAGCTCATCATCGATTGGACAGGGGACTGAAGCTTTCTTT. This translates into CASSSSIGQGTEAFF.